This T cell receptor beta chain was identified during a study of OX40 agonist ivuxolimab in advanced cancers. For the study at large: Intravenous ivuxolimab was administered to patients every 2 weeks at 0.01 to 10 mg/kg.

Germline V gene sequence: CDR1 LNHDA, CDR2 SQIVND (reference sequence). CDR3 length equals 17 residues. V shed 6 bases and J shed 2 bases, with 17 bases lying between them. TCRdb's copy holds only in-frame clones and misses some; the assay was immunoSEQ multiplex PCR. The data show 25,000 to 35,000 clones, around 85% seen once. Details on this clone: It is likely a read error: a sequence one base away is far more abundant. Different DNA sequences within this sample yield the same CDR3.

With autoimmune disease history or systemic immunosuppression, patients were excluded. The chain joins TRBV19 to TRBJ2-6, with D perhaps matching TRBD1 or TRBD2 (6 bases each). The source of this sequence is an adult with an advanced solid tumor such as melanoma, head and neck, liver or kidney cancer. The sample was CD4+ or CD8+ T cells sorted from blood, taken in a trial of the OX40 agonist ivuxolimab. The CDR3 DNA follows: TGTGCCAGTAGGGGGCATACCGGGGGCGCTGGGGCCAACGTCCTGACTTTC. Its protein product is CASRGHTGGAGANVLTF.